This is a list of T cell receptor beta chains from one sample in a study of OX40 agonist ivuxolimab in advanced cancers. Profiled with immunoSEQ multiplex PCR; TCRdb holds only in-frame clones, not every one. This sample has tens of thousands of clones, with around 89% found just once. The sequencing used CD4+ or CD8+ T cells sorted from blood, collected in a trial of the OX40 agonist ivuxolimab. Source of these receptors: an adult with an advanced solid tumor such as melanoma, head and neck, liver or kidney cancer. CDR3s include the opening cysteine and the closing phenylalanine or tryptophan. A D gene is named only where the DNA matches it firmly. Some rows have no size entry. The others give once, few or many, or a class for an expanded clone.

cdr3_nt	cdr3_aa	clone_size	v_call	d_call	j_call
TGTGCCAGCAGTACTGGTGGGGGGGATGAATCCTACGAGCAGTACTTC	CASSTGGGDESYEQYF	.	TRBV28	TRBD2	TRBJ2-7
TGCAGCGTTGAAGGGGGGGCCGCGCGCACAGATACGCAGTATTTT	CSVEGGAARTDTQYF	.	TRBV29-1	.	TRBJ2-3
TGTGCCAGCAGCACTCCCCCTCTGAACACTGAAGCTTTCTTT	CASSTPPLNTEAFF	.	TRBV5-8	.	TRBJ1-1
TGCGCCAGCGGAGGAGGCATGAACACTGAAGCTTTCTTT	CASGGGMNTEAFF	.	TRBV23-1	.	TRBJ1-1
TGTGCCAGCACCCCGGACAGGGTGGGCCAATACGAGCAGTACTTC	CASTPDRVGQYEQYF	.	TRBV6-5	TRBD1	TRBJ2-7
TGTGCCAGCAGCTTAACGGGAGGTAGCACAGATACGCAGTATTTT	CASSLTGGSTDTQYF	.	TRBV7-3	.	TRBJ2-3
TGTGCCAGCAGTTTGGGGGCCCTGCCGGACACTGAAGCTTTCTTT	CASSLGALPDTEAFF	.	TRBV27	.	TRBJ1-1
TGTGCCAGCAGTTTCAGGGGGGACTACGAGCAGTACTTC	CASSFRGDYEQYF	few	TRBV28	.	TRBJ2-7
TGTGCCAGCAGCTTGGTAAGGGTAGATACGCAGTATTTT	CASSLVRVDTQYF	.	TRBV5-5	.	TRBJ2-3
TGCGCCAGCAGCCAGGACAGTTTTGAAACCCAGTACTTC	CASSQDSFETQYF	.	TRBV4-1	.	TRBJ2-5
TGTGCCAGCAGCCAGCCGGAGGACTACGAGACCCAGTACTTC	CASSQPEDYETQYF	.	TRBV4-2	.	TRBJ2-5
TGCGCCAGCAGCCAAGAATTGACAGGGGGCGACAATCAGCCCCAGCATTTT	CASSQELTGGDNQPQHF	.	TRBV4-3	TRBD1	TRBJ1-5
TGTGCCAGCAGCTTAGATCCCACTAGCGGGAGGGAATACAATGAGCAGTTCTTC	CASSLDPTSGREYNEQFF	.	TRBV7-9	TRBD2	TRBJ2-1
TGTGCCAGCAGCTTGGGGGGCACAGATACGCAGTATTTT	CASSLGGTDTQYF	.	TRBV5-6	.	TRBJ2-3
TGTGCCAGTAGTATAGATGGGACTAGCGGGATTTACGAGCAGTACTTC	CASSIDGTSGIYEQYF	.	TRBV19	TRBD2	TRBJ2-7
TGTGCCAGCTCACTCGGGACTAGCGGGAGAGGTTCCGCAGATACGCAGTATTTT	CASSLGTSGRGSADTQYF	.	TRBV18	TRBD2	TRBJ2-3
TGTGCCAGCAGCGTAGAAGCTAGTCAGGCCACCGGGGAGCTGTTTTTT	CASSVEASQATGELFF	.	TRBV9	.	TRBJ2-2
TGTGCCAGCAGCCAGGGGACAGTCATAGAGACCCAGTACTTC	CASSQGTVIETQYF	medium-sized	TRBV5-6	TRBD1	TRBJ2-5
TGTGCCAGCTCGGGACTCTCCATGAACACTGAAGCTTTCTTT	CASSGLSMNTEAFF	.	TRBV6-6	.	TRBJ1-1
TGTGCCAGCAGCCCCGGGGCGGGTGAGCAGTACTTC	CASSPGAGEQYF	.	TRBV6-5	.	TRBJ2-7
TGTGCCAGCAGCCCCCAAGCGGGAGAGGGTGAGACCCAGTACTTC	CASSPQAGEGETQYF	once	TRBV6-5	TRBD2	TRBJ2-5
TGTGCCAGCAGCGTAGTGCAGGGGAACACCGGGGAGCTGTTTTTT	CASSVVQGNTGELFF	.	TRBV9	.	TRBJ2-2
TGTGCCAGCAGTTTCCCCACTAGCGTGGATCTAAGCTCCTACAATGAGCAGTTCTTC	CASSFPTSVDLSSYNEQFF	.	TRBV28	TRBD2	TRBJ2-1
TGTGCCAGCAGCCGCACCGACGAGCTAGAGACCCAGTACTTC	CASSRTDELETQYF	.	TRBV5-6	.	TRBJ2-5
TGCGCCAGCAGCCAAGGGCGGGCCGTAACCTACGAGCAGTACTTC	CASSQGRAVTYEQYF	.	TRBV4-3	.	TRBJ2-7
TGTGCCAGTACCTCGGGACAGACAAGGGAGACCCAGTACTTC	CASTSGQTRETQYF	few	TRBV19	TRBD1	TRBJ2-5
TGTGCCAGTAGTATAGATCGAGCGCTAGCGGGAGGGCCGATATTCACAGATACGCAGTATTTT	CASSIDRALAGGPIFTDTQYF	.	TRBV19	TRBD2	TRBJ2-3
TGTGCCAGCAGCTACGAGACAACTAACTATGGCTACACCTTC	CASSYETTNYGYTF	.	TRBV5-4	.	TRBJ1-2
TGCGCCAGCAGCCTGAGCTGGGGCTCCTACAATGAGCAGTTCTTC	CASSLSWGSYNEQFF	once	TRBV4-3	.	TRBJ2-1
TGTGCCACCCTACAGGGAAACGAGCAGTACTTC	CATLQGNEQYF	.	TRBV6-5	.	TRBJ2-7
TGTGCCAGCAGTCGGACAGGGGGGACCTACGAGCAGTACTTC	CASSRTGGTYEQYF	.	TRBV28	TRBD1	TRBJ2-7
TGCGCCAGCAGCCAAGTAACCATGACTAGCGAACAAAGCACAGATACGCAGTATTTT	CASSQVTMTSEQSTDTQYF	.	TRBV4-3	TRBD2	TRBJ2-3